This passage covers 25 T cell receptor beta chains from one sample sequenced in a study of blood T cell repertoires in COVID-19. Profiling relied on immunoSEQ multiplex PCR, and the TCRdb table lists in-frame clones only, not all of them. The sample carries 200,000 to 250,000 clones, approximately 90% recorded once. Sequenced sample: peripheral blood. Every receptor here comes from a woman aged 18-29 years who had recovered from COVID-19.

V gene TRBV6-1 combines with J gene TRBJ1-2; the D is unclear. Germline loops: CDR1 MNHNS, CDR2 SASEGT. CDR3 size: 12 residues. The V end was cut by 2 bases, the J end by 4 bases, with 5 bases between. This chain's CDR3 is CASSESVYGYTF. The DNA for the CDR3 is TGTGCCAGCAGTGAATCGGTCTATGGCTACACCTTC.

This clone was seen more than once but under ten times. V and J are TRBV30 and TRBJ1-2; 9 nucleotides line up with TRBD1. Trimming cost V 1 base and J 7 bases; bases outside gene matches: 7. CDR3 length: 14 amino acids. The germline gives CDR1 GTSNPN, CDR2 SVGIG (reference sequence). The CDR3 sequence is CAWSDRGHSRGYTF. For the CDR3, the DNA is TGTGCCTGGAGTGACAGGGGGCATTCGCGTGGCTACACCTTC.

The V gene is TRBV7-9, the J gene TRBJ1-4; a possible D gene is TRBD1 (5 bases). Trimming left V 8 bases short and J 7 bases short, with 11 bases between. Germline V gene data show CDR1 as SEHNR and CDR2 as FQNEAQ (reference sequence). The length of the CDR3 is 12 residues. The CDR3 reads CASRGGVEKLFF. The DNA for the CDR3 is TGTGCCAGCCGGGGAGGGGTTGAAAAACTGTTTTTT.

This rearrangement joins TRBV5-6 to TRBJ1-3; D uncertain. CDR1 SGHDT and CDR2 YYEEEE come from the germline V gene. The V gene lost 4 bases and the J gene lost 2 bases, with 7 bases spanning the gap. The CDR3 covers 13 residues. CDR3 protein: CASSVRPGNTIYF. The CDR3 nucleotides are TGTGCCAGCAGCGTCCGTCCTGGAAACACCATATATTTT.

The rearrangement joins TRBV4-1 to TRBJ2-5; D remains unclear. CDR1 and CDR2 from the germline V gene are MGHRA and YSYEKL. V lost 3 bases, J lost 5 bases, and 10 bases lay in between. This CDR3 is 13 amino acids long. The CDR3 region is CASSQSGVETQYF. In nucleotides, the CDR3 is TGCGCCAGCAGCCAGAGTGGAGTGGAGACCCAGTACTTC.

The chain couples TRBV13 to TRBJ1-5; possible D gene TRBD1, 5 bases. Germline lookup yields CDR1 PRHDT and CDR2 FYEKMQ (reference sequence). V was clipped by 2 bases and J by 7 bases, with 6 bases between them. The CDR3 sequence is 12 residues long. CDR3 amino acids: CASSLQGQPQHF. The CDR3 nucleotides read TGTGCCAGCAGCTTACAGGGCCAGCCCCAGCATTTT.

The V gene is TRBV11-2, the J gene TRBJ2-7, with 11 bases identical to TRBD2. The CDR3 runs 16 residues. The germline CDR1 and CDR2 sequences are SGHAT and FQNNGV. V was clipped by 5 bases and J by 6 bases; unmatched bases: 12. CDR3 nucleotides: TGTGCCAGCAGCGGACACGGAAATAGCGGGAGGGCCGAGCAGTACTTC. Its translation: CASSGHGNSGRAEQYF. Full variable domain (remainder filled in from reference TRBV11-2 and TRBJ2-7): EAGVAQSPRYKIIEKRQSVAFWCNPISGHATLYWYQQILGQGPKLLIQFQNNGVVDDSQLPKDRFSAERLKGVDSTLKIQPAKLEDSAVYLCASSGHGNSGRAEQYFGPGTRLTVT.

The CDR3 here is CASSVRESGANVLTF. CDR3 bases: TGTGCCAGCAGTGTGAGGGAGTCTGGGGCCAACGTCCTGACTTTC. The J gene is TRBJ2-6, the V gene TRBV2, with a tentative D call TRBD2 (5 bases). From germline, CDR1 is SNHLY and CDR2 FYNNEI. Trimming pared 4 bases from V and 1 base from J, leaving 8 bases between. The CDR3 is made up of 15 amino acids.

This sequence joins TRBV30 and TRBJ2-1; D is perhaps TRBD1 (6 bases). Trimming left V 0 bases short and J 8 bases short, with 14 bases between. Germline lookup yields CDR1 GTSNPN and CDR2 SVGIG (reference sequence). CDR3 size: 14 residues. CDR3 region: CAWSVYRVGDEQFF. DNA for the CDR3: TGTGCCTGGAGTGTCTACAGGGTGGGGGATGAGCAGTTCTTC. The full variable domain, with the rest looked up from reference TRBV30 and TRBJ2-1, is SQTIHQWPATLVQPVGSPLSLECTVEGTSNPNLYWYRQAAGRGLQLLFYSVGIGQISSEVPQNLSASRPQDRQFILSSKKLLLSDSGFYLCAWSVYRVGDEQFFGPGTRLTVL.

In its sample, this clone was seen once. The chain recombines TRBV30 with TRBJ1-1; D unresolved. V lost 3 bases, J lost 3 bases, and 5 bases lay in between. The CDR3 totals 11 residues. In germline, CDR1 is GTSNPN, CDR2 SVGIG (reference sequence). The CDR3 protein is CAWRHYTEAFF. The CDR3 DNA reads TGTGCCTGGAGACATTACACTGAAGCTTTCTTT. The whole variable domain, remainder taken from reference TRBV30 and TRBJ1-1, is SQTIHQWPATLVQPVGSPLSLECTVEGTSNPNLYWYRQAAGRGLQLLFYSVGIGQISSEVPQNLSASRPQDRQFILSSKKLLLSDSGFYLCAWRHYTEAFFGQGTRLTVV.

V is TRBV6-4 and J is TRBJ2-1, with D uncertain. Germline V CDR1 and CDR2: MRHNA, SNTAGT. This CDR3 comprises 15 residues. Trimming took off 6 bases at V and 4 bases at J, with 16 bases between the two ends. The CDR3 DNA is TGTGCCAGCAGCCGAGAGTTCAACCAATACAATGAGCAGTTCTTC. Residues: CASSREFNQYNEQFF.

This clone showed up just a few times. The J gene is TRBJ1-1, the V gene TRBV30; D might be TRBD1 (6 bases). Germline lookup yields CDR1 GTSNPN and CDR2 SVGIG (reference sequence). The CDR3 spans 16 residues. Between the trimmed V and J ends, which lost 3 bases and 0 bases, there was a span of 17 bases. CDR3: CAWSRGSNALNTEAFF. The CDR3 nucleotides read TGTGCCTGGAGCAGGGGTTCGAATGCATTGAACACTGAAGCTTTCTTT.

J is TRBJ1-2 and V is TRBV10-1, with TRBD1 identical over 10 bases. The CDR3 runs to 17 residues. Germline CDR1 is WNHNN and CDR2 is SYGVQD (reference sequence). Trimming cost V 4 bases and J 3 bases; bases outside gene matches: 11. The CDR3 protein is CASSGPIPGTGDYGYTF. DNA for the CDR3: TGCGCCAGCAGTGGTCCTATTCCCGGGACAGGGGACTATGGCTACACCTTC.

The V and J genes are TRBV6-2 or TRBV6-3 and TRBJ2-3; TRBD2 agrees at 7 bases. Germline V gene data show CDR1 as MNHEY and CDR2 as SVGEGT. This CDR3 contains 16 residues. Trimming cost V 0 bases and J 4 bases; bases outside gene matches: 7. The CDR3 DNA is TGTGCCAGCAGTTACTCGTGGGGGAGGGCCGCAGATACGCAGTATTTT. As protein: CASSYSWGRAADTQYF.

This clone was recorded only once. The chain has TRBV19 and TRBJ2-1; D ambiguous. The V gene's germline CDR1 is LNHDA and CDR2 SQIVND (reference sequence). The CDR3 covers 11 residues. Deletions cut 9 bases from V and 9 bases from J, with 12 bases between. In DNA, the CDR3 is TGTGCCAGCACAACACCGGGTGAGCAGTTCTTC. Translated, it gives CASTTPGEQFF.

Only a few counts were recorded for this clone. The V and J genes are TRBV18 and TRBJ2-7; tentatively, D is TRBD1 (6 bases). The CDR3 sequence is 13 residues long. V dropped 5 bases and J dropped 1 base, with 9 bases sitting between them. Germline CDR1 and CDR2: KGHSH and LQKENI. CDR3 DNA sequence: TGTGCCAGCTCAATGGGACAATCCTACGAGCAGTACTTC. Translation gives CASSMGQSYEQYF. Supplemented by reference TRBV18 and TRBJ2-7, the full variable domain reads NAGVMQNPRHLVRRRGQEARLRCSPMKGHSHVYWYRQLPEEGLKFMVYLQKENIIDESGMPKERFSAEFPKEGPSILRIQQVVRGDSAAYFCASSMGQSYEQYFGPGTRLTVT.

J is TRBJ1-2 and V is TRBV14; D is ambiguous. The CDR3 is made up of 15 amino acids. V lost 0 bases to trimming and J lost 8 bases, with 16 bases between them. In germline, CDR1 is SGHDN, CDR2 FVKESK. DNA for the CDR3: TGTGCCAGCAGCCAAGATACGGACTGGGTTGGGGGCTACACCTTC. This gives the protein CASSQDTDWVGGYTF.

This chain uses TRBV7-6 with TRBJ2-3; D is undetermined. The CDR3 has 15 amino acids. Germline CDR1 SGHVS, CDR2 FNYEAQ. V shed 1 base and J shed 0 bases, with 8 bases lying between them. CDR3 bases: TGTGCCAGCAGCTTAGTTTTGTCTAGCACAGATACGCAGTATTTT. This encodes CASSLVLSSTDTQYF.

The count of this clone is one. The chain carries TRBV7-9 and TRBJ2-1, with TRBD1 identical over 9 bases. This CDR3 is built from 13 residues. V lost 3 bases, J lost 12 bases, and 6 bases stayed unmatched. Germline values: CDR1 SEHNR, CDR2 FQNEAQ (reference sequence). The CDR3 coding sequence is TGTGCCAGCAGCTTGGGGGACAGGGTGGTGCAGTTCTTC. Amino acids: CASSLGDRVVQFF.

This clone was observed a few times. V usage is TRBV6-2 or TRBV6-3 and J usage is TRBJ1-2; D gene ambiguous. The CDR3 is 13 residues long. V lost 0 bases to trimming and J lost 8 bases, with 10 bases between them. CDR1 and CDR2 (germline): MNHEY, SVGEGT. The CDR3 here is CASSYSRKAGYTF. CDR3 DNA sequence: TGTGCCAGCAGTTACTCGAGGAAAGCCGGCTACACCTTC.

The V gene is TRBV7-3, the J gene TRBJ2-1, with 9 nucleotides matching TRBD2. V dropped 6 bases and J dropped 8; count of bases not matched to a gene: 11. Germline V CDR1 and CDR2: SGHTA, FQGTGA. CDR3 size: 15 residues. The CDR3 sequence: CASSQTGTSSDEQFF. In DNA form, the CDR3 reads TGTGCCAGCAGTCAAACCGGGACTAGCAGTGATGAGCAGTTCTTC.

The rearrangement joins TRBV4-1 to TRBJ1-1, with 7 bases lining up with TRBD1. The CDR3 extends over 13 amino acids. Germline values: CDR1 MGHRA, CDR2 YSYEKL. The trim removed 1 base at V and 12 bases at J, leaving 8 bases unmatched. The DNA of the CDR3 is TGCGCCAGCAGCCAAGGTACGACAGGGACGACTTTCTTT. It codes for CASSQGTTGTTFF.

This rearrangement joins TRBV13 to TRBJ2-1, with D maybe TRBD2 (6 bases). The CDR3 runs to 17 residues. Looked up from germline, CDR1 is PRHDT and CDR2 is FYEKMQ (reference sequence). V lost 4 bases, J lost 3 bases, and 19 bases lay in between. The CDR3 DNA reads TGTGCCAGCAGCTCCCGGGAGTACGCCCGAAGCTACAATGAGCAGTTCTTC. Its protein product is CASSSREYARSYNEQFF.

The CDR3: CASSQDIVVGDTQYF. The CDR3 DNA follows: TGCGCCAGCAGCCAAGATATAGTAGTTGGTGATACGCAGTATTTT. The rearrangement links TRBV4-1 to TRBJ2-3; no definite D call. The CDR3 spans 15 residues. In germline, CDR1 is MGHRA, CDR2 YSYEKL. Deletions cut 0 bases from V and 6 bases from J, with 13 bases between.

The gene calls are TRBV25-1 and TRBJ1-1; D uncertain. Germline V lookup: CDR1 MGHDK, CDR2 SYGVNS. V lost 6 bases and J lost 11, with 13 bases in between. This CDR3 is built from 11 residues. The CDR3 is CASSQPGGAFF. In nucleotides, the CDR3 is TGTGCCAGCAGCCAGCCGGGAGGGGCTTTCTTT.